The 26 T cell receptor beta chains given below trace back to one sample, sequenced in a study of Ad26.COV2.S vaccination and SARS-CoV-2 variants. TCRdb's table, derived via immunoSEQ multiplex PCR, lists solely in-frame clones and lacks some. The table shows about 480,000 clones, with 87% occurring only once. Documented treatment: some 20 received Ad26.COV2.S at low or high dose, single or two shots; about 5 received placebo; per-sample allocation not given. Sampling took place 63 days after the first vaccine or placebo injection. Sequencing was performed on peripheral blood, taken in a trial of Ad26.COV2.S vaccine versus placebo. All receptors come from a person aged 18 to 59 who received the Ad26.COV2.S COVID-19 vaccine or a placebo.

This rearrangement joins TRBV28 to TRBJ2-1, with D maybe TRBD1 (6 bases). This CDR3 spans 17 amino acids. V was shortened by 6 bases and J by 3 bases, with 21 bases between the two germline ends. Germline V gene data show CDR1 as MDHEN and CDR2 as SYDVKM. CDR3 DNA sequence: TGTGCCAGCAGCAACGGAGGTGCCGGGACACTCTACAATGAGCAGTTCTTC. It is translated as CASSNGGAGTLYNEQFF.

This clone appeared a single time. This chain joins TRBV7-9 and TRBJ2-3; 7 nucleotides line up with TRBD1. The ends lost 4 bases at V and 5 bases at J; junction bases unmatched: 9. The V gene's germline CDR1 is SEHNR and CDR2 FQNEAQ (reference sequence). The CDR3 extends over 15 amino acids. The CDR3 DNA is TGTGCCAGCAGCTACAAGGGGACAGCGAAAGATACGCAGTATTTT. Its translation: CASSYKGTAKDTQYF.

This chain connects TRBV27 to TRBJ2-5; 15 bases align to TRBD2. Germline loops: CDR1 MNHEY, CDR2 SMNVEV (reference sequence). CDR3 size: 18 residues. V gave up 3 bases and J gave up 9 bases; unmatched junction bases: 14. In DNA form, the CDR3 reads TGTGCCAGCAGTTTTATTCCCCATTGGACTAGCGGGAGGGCGGCCCAGTACTTC. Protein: CASSFIPHWTSGRAAQYF.

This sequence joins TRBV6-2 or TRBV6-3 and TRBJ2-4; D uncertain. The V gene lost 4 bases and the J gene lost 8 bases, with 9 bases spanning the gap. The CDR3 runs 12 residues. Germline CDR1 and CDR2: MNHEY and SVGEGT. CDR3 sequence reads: CASSFSVHIQYF. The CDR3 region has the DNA TGTGCCAGCAGTTTTTCCGTTCACATTCAGTACTTC.

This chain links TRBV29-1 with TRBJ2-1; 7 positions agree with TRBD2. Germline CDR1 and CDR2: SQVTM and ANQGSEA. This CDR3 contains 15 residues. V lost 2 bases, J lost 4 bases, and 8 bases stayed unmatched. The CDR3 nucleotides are TGCAGCGTTGAACACGGACTAGAGGGATACAATGAGCAGTTCTTC. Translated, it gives CSVEHGLEGYNEQFF.

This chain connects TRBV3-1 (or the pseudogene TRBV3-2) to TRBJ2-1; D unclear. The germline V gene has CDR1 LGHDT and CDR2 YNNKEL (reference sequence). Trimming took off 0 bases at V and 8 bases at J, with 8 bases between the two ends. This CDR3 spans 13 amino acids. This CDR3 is CASSQEDGDEQFF. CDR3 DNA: TGTGCCAGCAGCCAAGAGGATGGTGATGAGCAGTTCTTC.

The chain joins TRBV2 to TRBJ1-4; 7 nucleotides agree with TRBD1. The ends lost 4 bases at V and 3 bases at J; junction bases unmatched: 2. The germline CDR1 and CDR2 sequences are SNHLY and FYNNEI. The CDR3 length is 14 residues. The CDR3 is CASSGDSSNEKLFF. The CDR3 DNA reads TGTGCCAGCAGTGGGGACAGCTCTAATGAAAAACTGTTTTTT. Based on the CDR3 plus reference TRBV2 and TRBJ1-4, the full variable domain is EPEVTQTPSHQVTQMGQEVILRCVPISNHLYFYWYRQILGQKVEFLVSFYNNEISEKSEIFDDQFSVERPDGSNFTLKIRSTKLEDSAMYFCASSGDSSNEKLFFGSGTQLSVL.

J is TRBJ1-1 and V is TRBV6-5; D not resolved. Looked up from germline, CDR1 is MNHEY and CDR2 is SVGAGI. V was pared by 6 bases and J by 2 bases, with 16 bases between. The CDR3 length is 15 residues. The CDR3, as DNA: TGTGCCAGCAGCTCCCTCCCGATGGGCAACACTGAAGCTTTCTTT. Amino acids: CASSSLPMGNTEAFF.

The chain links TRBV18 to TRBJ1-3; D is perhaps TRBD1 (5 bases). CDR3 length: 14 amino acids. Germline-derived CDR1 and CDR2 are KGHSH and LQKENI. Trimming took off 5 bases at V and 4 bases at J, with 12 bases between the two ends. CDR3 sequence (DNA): TGTGCCAGCTCAAGGGCAGGGACCGGAAACACCATATATTTT. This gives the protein CASSRAGTGNTIYF.

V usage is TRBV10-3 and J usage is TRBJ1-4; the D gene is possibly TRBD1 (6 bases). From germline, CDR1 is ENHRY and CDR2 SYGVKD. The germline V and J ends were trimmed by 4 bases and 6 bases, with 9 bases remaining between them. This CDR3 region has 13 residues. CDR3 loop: CAISGGLDEKLFF. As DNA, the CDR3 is TGTGCCATCAGTGGGGGGCTGGATGAAAAACTGTTTTTT.

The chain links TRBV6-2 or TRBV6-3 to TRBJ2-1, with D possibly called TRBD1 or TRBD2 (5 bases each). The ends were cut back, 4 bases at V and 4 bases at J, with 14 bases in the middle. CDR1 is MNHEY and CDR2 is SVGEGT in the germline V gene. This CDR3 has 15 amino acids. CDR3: CASSSPGRGYNEQFF. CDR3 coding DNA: TGTGCCAGCAGTTCCCCGGGACGGGGTTACAATGAGCAGTTCTTC.

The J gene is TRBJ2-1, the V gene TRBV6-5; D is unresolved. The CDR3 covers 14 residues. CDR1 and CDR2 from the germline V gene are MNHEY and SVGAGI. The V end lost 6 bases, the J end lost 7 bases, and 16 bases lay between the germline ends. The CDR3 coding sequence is TGTGCCAGCAGCCGTACCCTAGGGTATAATGAGCAGTTCTTC. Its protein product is CASSRTLGYNEQFF.

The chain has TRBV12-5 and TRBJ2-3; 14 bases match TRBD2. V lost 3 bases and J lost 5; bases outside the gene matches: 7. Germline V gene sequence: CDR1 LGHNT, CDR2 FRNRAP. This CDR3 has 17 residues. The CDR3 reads CASGFGLAGGGGDTQYF. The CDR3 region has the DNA TGTGCTAGTGGTTTCGGACTAGCGGGAGGTGGGGGAGATACGCAGTATTTT.

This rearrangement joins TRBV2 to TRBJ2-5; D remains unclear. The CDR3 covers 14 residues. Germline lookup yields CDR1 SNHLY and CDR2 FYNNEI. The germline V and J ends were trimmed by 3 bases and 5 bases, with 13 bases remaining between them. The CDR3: CASSDVGALETQYF. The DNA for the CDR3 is TGTGCCAGCAGTGATGTTGGAGCGTTGGAGACCCAGTACTTC.

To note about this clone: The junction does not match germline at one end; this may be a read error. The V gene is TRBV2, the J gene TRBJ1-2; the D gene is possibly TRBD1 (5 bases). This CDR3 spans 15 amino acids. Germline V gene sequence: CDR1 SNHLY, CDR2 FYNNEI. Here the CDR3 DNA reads TGTGCCAGCAGTGAACTGCAAGGACAAAGGGCCCGCCTCCACTTC. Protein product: CASSELQGQRARLHF.

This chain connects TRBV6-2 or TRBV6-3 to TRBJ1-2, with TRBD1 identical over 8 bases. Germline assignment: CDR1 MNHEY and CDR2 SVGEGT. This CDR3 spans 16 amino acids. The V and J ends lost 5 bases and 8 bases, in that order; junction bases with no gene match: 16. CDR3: CASSTLRGQGSWGYTF. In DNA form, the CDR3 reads TGTGCCAGCAGTACACTCCGAGGACAGGGAAGTTGGGGCTACACCTTC.

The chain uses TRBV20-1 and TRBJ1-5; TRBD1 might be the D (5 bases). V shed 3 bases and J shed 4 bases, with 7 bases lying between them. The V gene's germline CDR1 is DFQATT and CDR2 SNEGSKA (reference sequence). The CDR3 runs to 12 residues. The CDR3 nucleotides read TGCAGTGCTAGTGGGACGAATCAGCCCCAGCATTTT. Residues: CSASGTNQPQHF.

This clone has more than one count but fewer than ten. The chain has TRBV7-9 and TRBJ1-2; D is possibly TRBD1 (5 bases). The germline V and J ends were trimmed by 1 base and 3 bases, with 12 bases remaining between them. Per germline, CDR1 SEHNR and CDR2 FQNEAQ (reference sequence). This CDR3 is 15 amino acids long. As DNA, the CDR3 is TGTGCCAGCAGCTTAGTTGGGGGGAGCTACTATGGCTACACCTTC. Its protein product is CASSLVGGSYYGYTF.

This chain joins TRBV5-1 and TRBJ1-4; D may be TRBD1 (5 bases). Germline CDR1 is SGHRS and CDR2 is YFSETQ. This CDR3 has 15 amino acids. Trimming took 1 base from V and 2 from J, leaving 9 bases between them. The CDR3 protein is CASSLRRGTNEKLFF. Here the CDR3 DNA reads TGCGCCAGCAGCTTGCGGCGGGGGACTAATGAAAAACTGTTTTTT. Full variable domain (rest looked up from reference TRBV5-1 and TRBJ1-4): KAGVTQTPRYLIKTRGQQVTLSCSPISGHRSVSWYQQTPGQGLQFLFEYFSETQRNKGNFPGRFSGRQFSNSRSEMNVSTLELGDSALYLCASSLRRGTNEKLFFGSGTQLSVL.

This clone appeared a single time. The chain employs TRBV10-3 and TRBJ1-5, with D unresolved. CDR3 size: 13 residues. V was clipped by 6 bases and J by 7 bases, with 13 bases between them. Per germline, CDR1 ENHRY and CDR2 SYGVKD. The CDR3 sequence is CAISLDAMQPQHF. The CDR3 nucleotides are TGTGCCATCAGCCTGGACGCGATGCAGCCCCAGCATTTT.

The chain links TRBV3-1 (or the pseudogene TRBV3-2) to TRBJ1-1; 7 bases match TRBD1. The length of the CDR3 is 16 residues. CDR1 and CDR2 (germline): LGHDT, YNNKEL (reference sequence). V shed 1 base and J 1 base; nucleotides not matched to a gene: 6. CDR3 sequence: CASSQGDSQGNTEAFF. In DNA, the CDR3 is TGTGCCAGCAGCCAAGGGGACAGCCAAGGGAACACTGAAGCTTTCTTT.

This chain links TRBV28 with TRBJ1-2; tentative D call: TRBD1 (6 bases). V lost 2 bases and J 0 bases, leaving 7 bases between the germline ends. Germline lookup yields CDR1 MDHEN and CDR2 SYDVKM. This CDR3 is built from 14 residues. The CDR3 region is CASSLDRSNYGYTF. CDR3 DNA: TGTGCCAGCAGTTTAGACAGGTCTAACTATGGCTACACCTTC.

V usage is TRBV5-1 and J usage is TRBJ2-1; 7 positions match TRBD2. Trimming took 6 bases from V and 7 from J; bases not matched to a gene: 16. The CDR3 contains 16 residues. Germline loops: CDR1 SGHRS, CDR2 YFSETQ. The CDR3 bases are TGCGCCAGCAAGGAGCGCGCGGGGGTGGGCACAAATGAGCAGTTCTTC. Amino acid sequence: CASKERAGVGTNEQFF. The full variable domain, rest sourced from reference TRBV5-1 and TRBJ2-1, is KAGVTQTPRYLIKTRGQQVTLSCSPISGHRSVSWYQQTPGQGLQFLFEYFSETQRNKGNFPGRFSGRQFSNSRSEMNVSTLELGDSALYLCASKERAGVGTNEQFFGPGTRLTVL.

The CDR3 region has the DNA TGTGCCATCAGTGAGCCGCATTATGGCTACACCTTC. Translated: CAISEPHYGYTF. This chain joins TRBV10-3 and TRBJ1-2; D gene uncertain. The length of the CDR3 is 12 residues. V was clipped by 2 bases and J by 5 bases, with 6 bases between them. Germline lookup yields CDR1 ENHRY and CDR2 SYGVKD.

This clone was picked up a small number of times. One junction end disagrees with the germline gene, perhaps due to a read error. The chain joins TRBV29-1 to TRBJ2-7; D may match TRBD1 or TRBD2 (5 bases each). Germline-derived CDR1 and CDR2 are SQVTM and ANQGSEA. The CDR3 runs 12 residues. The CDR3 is CSVQEGTHEQYF. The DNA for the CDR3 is TGCAGCGTTCAAGAGGGGACCCACGAGCAGTACTTC.

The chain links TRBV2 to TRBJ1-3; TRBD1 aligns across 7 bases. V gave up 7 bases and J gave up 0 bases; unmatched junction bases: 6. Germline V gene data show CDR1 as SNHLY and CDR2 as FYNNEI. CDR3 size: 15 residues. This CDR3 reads CASNNRGPSGNTIYF. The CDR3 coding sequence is TGTGCCAGCAACAACAGGGGTCCCTCTGGAAACACCATATATTTT.